Here is one T cell receptor beta chain with its context. What it binds is unknown. The data stem from a study of T cell responses to AZD1222 COVID-19 vaccine. Germline CDR1 and CDR2: ENHRY and SYGVKD. CDR3 size: 13 residues. V was cut by 8 bases and J by 4 bases, with 12 bases left in between. Study findings and constraints: With two AZD1222 doses given, Spike-specific TCR breadth and depth both rose. Among those given AZD1222, only five to seven were seropositive at baseline. Repertoire sampling happened only post peak T cell response.

The data were produced by immunoSEQ multiplex PCR, yet TCRdb's version contains in-frame clones alone and is incomplete. Here the sample spans more than 95,000 clones, roughly 87% being singletons. The rearrangement joins TRBV10-3 to TRBJ2-1; possible D gene TRBD1, 6 bases. Material: peripheral blood, obtained on day 0 of AZD1222 vaccination. This clonotype originated in an adult in good health. The CDR3 loop is CAIGTNAYNEQFF. The DNA of the CDR3 is TGTGCCATCGGGACAAACGCTTACAATGAGCAGTTCTTC.